A selection of T cell receptor beta chains follows, all from one sample in a study of blood T cell repertoires in COVID-19. The table came from immunoSEQ multiplex PCR; TCRdb's copy has only in-frame clones and leaves some out. Among fewer than 300,000 clones listed, around nine tenths were seen once. The sequenced sample was peripheral blood. Receptor source: a man aged 30 to 45 with acute or convalescent COVID-19. The CDR3 runs from the conserved cysteine through the conserved F or W. A D gene is named only where the DNA matches it firmly. Some rows mark clone size as missing; the rest say once, few, many or name a class of expanded clone.

cdr3_aa cdr3_nt v_call d_call j_call clone_size
CASTSGVFNTGELFF TGTGCCAGTACTAGCGGGGTATTCAACACCGGGGAGCTGTTTTTT TRBV19 TRBD2 TRBJ2-2 once
CASSLDRLNEKLFF TGTGCCAGCAGTTTGGACAGGCTTAATGAAAAACTGTTTTTT TRBV6-5 TRBD1 TRBJ1-4 once
CASSLRQGGTDTQYF TGTGCCAGCAGCTTAAGACAGGGTGGCACAGATACGCAGTATTTT TRBV7-3 TRBD1 TRBJ2-3 .
CASSSMTMNTEAFF TGTGCCAGCAGCTCGATGACAATGAACACTGAAGCTTTCTTT TRBV11-2 . TRBJ1-1 .
CASSPQGGADTGELFF TGTGCCAGCTCACCGCAAGGGGGCGCCGACACCGGGGAGCTGTTTTTT TRBV18 TRBD1 TRBJ2-2 .
CASRAVAGGNTDTQYF TGTGCCAGTCGGGCAGTAGCGGGAGGGAACACAGATACGCAGTATTTT TRBV25-1 TRBD2 TRBJ2-3 .
CASSHRGLAGGTETQYF TGTGCCAGCAGCCACCGCGGACTAGCGGGAGGCACCGAGACCCAGTACTTC TRBV14 TRBD2 TRBJ2-5 .
CASSTLRGEQFF TGTGCCAGTAGTACACTCAGAGGTGAGCAGTTCTTC TRBV19 . TRBJ2-1 .
CASSRQGTTGELFF TGTGCCAGCAGCCGCCAGGGAACCACCGGGGAGCTGTTTTTT TRBV5-4 . TRBJ2-2 .
CASSPTGHEQYF TGTGCCAGCAGTCCTACAGGCCACGAGCAGTACTTC TRBV27 . TRBJ2-7 once
CASSLEPAGGYEQYF TGTGCCAGCAGCTTAGAACCCGCAGGGGGCTACGAGCAGTACTTC TRBV11-1 TRBD1 TRBJ2-7 .
CASSPQVGGVSGELFF TGTGCCAGCAGTCCCCAGGTGGGGGGAGTCTCCGGGGAGCTGTTTTTT TRBV28 . TRBJ2-2 .
CASSLGQYGYTF TGTGCCAGCAGCTTGGGACAGTATGGCTACACCTTC TRBV7-9 TRBD1 TRBJ1-2 .
CASGLWGTGSNQPQHF TGTGCTAGTGGTTTGTGGGGGACAGGGAGCAATCAGCCCCAGCATTTT TRBV12-5 TRBD1 TRBJ1-5 .
CASSSGGFSMYHYGYTF TGTGCCAGCAGCTCCGGCGGATTCTCGATGTATCACTATGGCTACACCTTC TRBV11-3 . TRBJ1-2 few
CAWSRGQAVAWNQPQHF TGTGCCTGGAGTAGGGGACAGGCAGTGGCTTGGAATCAGCCCCAGCATTTT TRBV30 TRBD1 TRBJ1-5 .
CASSTTRDFYEQYF TGTGCCAGTAGTACCACAAGGGACTTCTACGAGCAGTACTTC TRBV19 . TRBJ2-7 few
CAISGDRGRSTEAFF TGTGCCATCAGTGGGGACAGGGGGCGAAGCACTGAAGCTTTCTTT TRBV10-3 TRBD1 TRBJ1-1 .
CASSEIGRKNEKLFF TGTGCCAGCAGTGAAATTGGCAGGAAGAATGAAAAACTGTTTTTT TRBV6-1 . TRBJ1-4 once
CASSSEGGRNTIYF TGCGCCAGCAGCTCTGAGGGAGGGAGAAACACCATATATTTT TRBV5-1 . TRBJ1-3 few
CASSDRGLGGQYF TGTGCCAGCAGTGACCGGGGTTTGGGGGGGCAGTACTTC TRBV25-1 . TRBJ2-7 .
CASSTYNQPQHF TGTGCCAGCTCTACCTATAATCAGCCCCAGCATTTT TRBV18 . TRBJ1-5 .
CATSRRTGEQGAYEQYF TGTGCCACCAGCAGGCGGACAGGGGAGCAAGGGGCCTACGAGCAGTACTTC TRBV15 TRBD1 TRBJ2-7 once
CASSETYRAINTGELLF TGTGCCAGCAGTGAGACCTACCGGGCTATTAACACCGGGGAGCTGCTTTTT TRBV2 . TRBJ2-2 .
CASSVTGLAGRYEQYF TGTGCCAGCAGTGTCACGGGACTAGCGGGACGCTACGAGCAGTACTTC TRBV6-4 TRBD2 TRBJ2-7 .
CASRRTSGSSYEQYF TGTGCCAGCAGACGGACTAGCGGGTCTTCCTACGAGCAGTACTTC TRBV28 TRBD2 TRBJ2-7 .
CASSALSGGAYNEQFF TGTGCCAGCAGCGCCCTTAGCGGGGGGGCCTACAATGAGCAGTTCTTC TRBV9 TRBD2 TRBJ2-1 .
CASSPRADSFEQYF TGTGCCAGTAGTCCCCGGGCCGACAGTTTCGAGCAGTACTTC TRBV19 . TRBJ2-7 once
CASNLTPWSDTQYF TGCGCCAGCAACCTGACACCCTGGTCAGATACGCAGTATTTT TRBV5-1 . TRBJ2-3 .
CASINGTRSLAFF TGTGCCAGCATTAACGGGACACGTTCTTTGGCTTTCTTT TRBV2 . TRBJ1-1 .
CASRGPGGRGSPLHF TGTGCCAGCAGGGGACCAGGGGGTCGCGGTTCACCCCTCCACTTT TRBV2 TRBD1 TRBJ1-6 once
CASSRGTGVKETQYF TGTGCCAGCAGCCGCGGGACAGGGGTAAAAGAGACCCAGTACTTC TRBV7-2 TRBD1 TRBJ2-5 .
CASSFRQGDGYTF TGTGCCAGCAGCTTCCGACAGGGGGATGGCTACACCTTC TRBV5-6 TRBD1 TRBJ1-2 .
CASSESGVRGYGYTF TGTGCCAGCAGTGAAAGCGGGGTACGAGGATATGGCTACACCTTC TRBV2 . TRBJ1-2 .
CAISEGGGGQPQHF TGTGCCATCAGTGAGGGAGGGGGCGGTCAGCCCCAGCATTTT TRBV10-3 TRBD1 TRBJ1-5 .
CASCDGTGGTGELFF TGTGCCAGCTGTGACGGGACAGGGGGCACCGGGGAGCTGTTTTTT TRBV27 TRBD1 TRBJ2-2 .
CASSHPRGYKGFTGELFF TGCGCCAGCAGCCACCCCCGGGGGTATAAAGGGTTCACCGGGGAGCTGTTTTTT TRBV4-1 . TRBJ2-2 .
CASSQDGQAGNTIYF TGCGCCAGCAGCCAAGACGGACAGGCTGGAAACACCATATATTTT TRBV4-1 TRBD1 TRBJ1-3 once
CASSLGLAGTTSTDTQYF TGTGCCAGCAGTCTTGGACTAGCGGGGACTACTAGCACAGATACGCAGTATTTT TRBV27 TRBD2 TRBJ2-3 few
CASGFGADEQFF TGTGCTAGTGGTTTTGGGGCCGATGAGCAGTTCTTC TRBV12-5 . TRBJ2-1 .
CASKLAESSYEQYF TGTGCCAGCAAACTAGCGGAGAGCTCCTACGAGCAGTACTTC TRBV7-2 TRBD2 TRBJ2-7 .
CASSYERGLEQYF TGTGCCAGCAGTTACGAGAGGGGGCTCGAGCAGTACTTC TRBV6-5 TRBD1 TRBJ2-7 .
CASSYSRGFKEKLFF TGTGCCAGCAGTTACTCGAGAGGGTTTAAGGAAAAACTGTTTTTT TRBV6-5 . TRBJ1-4 .
CASSIVTDSYNEQFF TGTGCCAGTAGTATAGTAACAGATTCCTACAATGAGCAGTTCTTC TRBV19 . TRBJ2-1 .
CASSFSGGETQYF TGTGCCAGCAGCTTTAGCGGAGGGGAGACCCAGTACTTC TRBV11-3 . TRBJ2-5 .
CASSQSRRVGQPQHF TGCGCCAGCAGTCAATCGAGGAGGGTAGGTCAGCCCCAGCATTTT TRBV23-1 . TRBJ1-5 .
CASSFSGLAGDEQFF TGTGCCAGCAGTTTCTCGGGACTAGCGGGAGATGAGCAGTTCTTC TRBV28 TRBD2 TRBJ2-1 .
CASSAQKSSGSVLEQYF TGTGCCAGTAGTGCACAGAAATCTAGCGGATCCGTTTTGGAGCAGTACTTC TRBV19 TRBD2 TRBJ2-7 .
CASSHGRGPSYEQYF TGTGCCAGCAGCCACGGGCGGGGGCCCTCCTACGAGCAGTACTTC TRBV6-6 . TRBJ2-7 .